Presented here are 5 T cell receptor beta chains from one specimen sequenced in a study of radiation and T cells in renal cell carcinoma. Libraries were prepared by immunoSEQ multiplex PCR; TCRdb keeps only in-frame clonotypes and omits some of them. The sample lists 120,000 or so clones, around 85% occurring once. As to time point: blood 2 weeks post-SBRT. The treatment: 15 Gy SBRT to primary tumor, nephrectomy 4 weeks later. The specimen was blood, collected from a patient whose treatment included radiotherapy and nephrectomy. Source of these receptors: a man aged 50-59 years with renal cell carcinoma.

This clone has a handful of counts. The chain employs TRBV2 and TRBJ1-1; D call uncertain. This CDR3 is built from 15 residues. Trimming removed 8 bases at V and 4 bases at J, with 20 bases between. Per germline, CDR1 SNHLY and CDR2 FYNNEI. The DNA of the CDR3 is TGTGCCAGCCGTTTGCTGGACGGGAGAGGCACTGAAGCTTTCTTT. Residues: CASRLLDGRGTEAFF.

The chain recombines TRBV7-2 with TRBJ2-5; no clear D gene. CDR3 length: 13 residues. CDR1 SGHTA and CDR2 FQGNSA come from the germline V gene. V shed 0 bases and J shed 5 bases, with 7 bases lying between them. CDR3 amino acids: CASSLAGSETQYF. DNA for the CDR3: TGTGCCAGCAGCTTAGCTGGGTCTGAGACCCAGTACTTC.

J is TRBJ1-2 and V is TRBV4-1, with 8 bases identical to TRBD1. The CDR3 sequence is 15 residues long. Looked up from germline, CDR1 is MGHRA and CDR2 is YSYEKL. Germline trimming cut 1 base from V and 4 bases from J; bases unmatched to any gene: 5. This chain's CDR3 is CASSQGPTGVYGYTF. The CDR3 nucleotides read TGCGCCAGCAGCCAAGGGCCGACAGGGGTCTATGGCTACACCTTC.

This chain links TRBV4-2 with TRBJ2-1; a weak D match, TRBD1 (6 bases). V was shortened by 5 bases and J by 5 bases, with 22 bases between the two germline ends. Germline values: CDR1 LGHNA, CDR2 YNFKEQ. CDR3 length: 17 residues. The CDR3 spells CASSDLSQTGNNNEQFF. CDR3 nucleotides: TGTGCCAGCAGCGACCTTAGTCAGACAGGCAACAACAATGAGCAGTTCTTC.

This chain links TRBV6-6 with TRBJ1-4; 9 bases are shared with TRBD1. The CDR3 runs 16 residues. The V gene's germline CDR1 is MNHNY and CDR2 SVGAGI (reference sequence). Trimming at V came to 2 bases and at J to 7 bases, leaving 8 bases not matched to a gene. CDR3 sequence reads: CASSYQPGQGSEKLFF. CDR3 nucleotide sequence: TGTGCCAGCAGTTACCAACCGGGACAGGGTAGTGAAAAACTGTTTTTT.